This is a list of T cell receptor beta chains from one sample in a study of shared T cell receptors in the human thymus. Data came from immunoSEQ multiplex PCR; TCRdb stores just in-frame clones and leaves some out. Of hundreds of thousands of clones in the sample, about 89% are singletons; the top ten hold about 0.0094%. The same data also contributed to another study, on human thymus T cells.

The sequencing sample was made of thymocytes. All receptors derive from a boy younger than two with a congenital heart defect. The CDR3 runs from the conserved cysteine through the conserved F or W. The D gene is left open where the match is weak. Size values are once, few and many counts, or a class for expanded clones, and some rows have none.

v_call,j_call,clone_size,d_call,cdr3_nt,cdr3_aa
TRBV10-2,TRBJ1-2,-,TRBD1,TGCGCCAGCAGAAGACGGACAGGGCAAGGCTACACCTTC,CASRRRTGQGYTF
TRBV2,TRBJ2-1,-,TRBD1,TGTGCCAGCAGCCTGACAGGGCCCTACAATGAGCAGTTCTTC,CASSLTGPYNEQFF
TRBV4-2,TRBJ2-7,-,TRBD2,TGTGCCAGCAGCCTTGATTGGACTAGCGGGATCTACGAGCAGTACTTC,CASSLDWTSGIYEQYF
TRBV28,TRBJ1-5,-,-,TGTGCCAGCAAAACCCAGGGAAGGAGCAATCAGCCCCAGCATTTT,CASKTQGRSNQPQHF
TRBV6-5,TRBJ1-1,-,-,TGTGCCAGCAGTTATCAACAGGGCGTAGCTTTCTTT,CASSYQQGVAFF
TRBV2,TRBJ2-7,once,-,TGTGCCAGCTCCGAGCGGGTATACGAGCAGTACTTC,CASSERVYEQYF
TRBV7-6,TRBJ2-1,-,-,TGTGCCAGCAGCCCCCCGGTGAGGGATGAGCAGTTCTTC,CASSPPVRDEQFF
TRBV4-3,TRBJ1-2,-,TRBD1,TGCGCCAGCAGCCAAGGGGACAGTGGAAGCTACACCTTC,CASSQGDSGSYTF
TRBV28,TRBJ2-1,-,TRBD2,TGTGCCAGCAGTTTCTACCGCGGGGGGGACAATGAGCAGTTCTTC,CASSFYRGGDNEQFF
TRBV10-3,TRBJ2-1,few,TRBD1,TGTGCCATCAGTGACCGGGACAGGGGAAACTACAATGAGCAGTTCTTC,CAISDRDRGNYNEQFF
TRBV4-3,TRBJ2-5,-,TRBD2,TGCGCCAGCAGCCAAAACAGCTCGGGGGGACCGTACCAAGAGACCCAGTACTTC,CASSQNSSGGPYQETQYF
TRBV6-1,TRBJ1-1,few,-,TGTGCCAGCAGTGAGGTGACTAGGGTGAACACTGAAGCTTTCTTT,CASSEVTRVNTEAFF
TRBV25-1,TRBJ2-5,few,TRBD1,TGTGCCAGCGGGCCCTCCCGGGACAGGGACCAACAAGAGACCCAGTACTTC,CASGPSRDRDQQETQYF
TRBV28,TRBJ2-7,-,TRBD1,TGTGCCAGCAGTCTTCCCGGGACAGGGACCTTCCACGAGCAGTACTTC,CASSLPGTGTFHEQYF
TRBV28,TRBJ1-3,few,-,TGTGCCAGCAGTTTTTCGGGAAACACCATATATTTT,CASSFSGNTIYF
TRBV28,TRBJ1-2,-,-,TGTGCCACCTCGGACGGTTTCAGGGACTACACCTTC,CATSDGFRDYTF
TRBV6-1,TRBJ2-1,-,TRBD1,TGTGCCAGCAGGACACACGACAGGGGCTACAATGAGCAGTTCTTC,CASRTHDRGYNEQFF
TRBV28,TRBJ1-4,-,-,TGTGCCAGCAGTTTTGGCAGGGGAGAGGCAACTAATGAAAAACTGTTTTTT,CASSFGRGEATNEKLFF
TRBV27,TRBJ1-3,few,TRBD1,TGTGCCAGCAGTCATGGGACAGGGTCTGGAAACACCATATATTTT,CASSHGTGSGNTIYF
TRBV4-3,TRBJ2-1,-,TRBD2,TGCGCCAGCAGCCAAAGTCCCGGGACTAGCGGGCTAGGGAATGAGCAGTTCTTC,CASSQSPGTSGLGNEQFF
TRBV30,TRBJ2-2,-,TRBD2,TGTGCCTGGAGTGGGACTAGCGGGAGTAACGGGGAGCTGTTTTTT,CAWSGTSGSNGELFF
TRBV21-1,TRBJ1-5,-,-,TGTGCCAGCAGCAAAAGGTTTGGCAGGGGGGACTGTAGCAATCAGCCCCAGCATTTT,CASSKRFGRGDCSNQPQHF
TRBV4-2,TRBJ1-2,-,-,TGTGCCAGCAGCCAAGATCAGGGAAGCTATGGCTACACCTTC,CASSQDQGSYGYTF
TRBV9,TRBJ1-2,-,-,TGTGCCAGCGTGGGGGAGGGGGGCTACACCTTC,CASVGEGGYTF
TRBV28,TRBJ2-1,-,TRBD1,TGTGCCAGCAGTTTACGAGACACAGGGGGCGCAAACTACAATGAGCAGTTCTTC,CASSLRDTGGANYNEQFF
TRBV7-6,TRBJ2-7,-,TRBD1,TGTGCCAGCAGCTTAGTAAGGGACAGAAAAAGTGAGCAGTACTTC,CASSLVRDRKSEQYF
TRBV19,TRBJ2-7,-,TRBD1,TGTGCCAGTAGTACACTTACACCGGGACAGGGAAACGAGTTCTACGAGCAGTACTTC,CASSTLTPGQGNEFYEQYF
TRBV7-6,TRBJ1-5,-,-,TGTGCCAGCAGCTTAGTCCCCCCGACAGGATCCAATCAGCCCCAGCATTTT,CASSLVPPTGSNQPQHF
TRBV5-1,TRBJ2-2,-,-,TGCGCCAGCAGCTTGTGGGGAGAGGGAGCTGTTAACACCGGGGAGCTGTTTTTT,CASSLWGEGAVNTGELFF
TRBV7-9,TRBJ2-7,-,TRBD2,TGTGCCAGCAGCAATAGGGCGGGAGGGCCTTACGAGCAGTACTTC,CASSNRAGGPYEQYF
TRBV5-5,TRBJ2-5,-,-,TGTGCCAGCAGCCTCCCCCACCAGGGAATAGAGACCCAGTACTTC,CASSLPHQGIETQYF
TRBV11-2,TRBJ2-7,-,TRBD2,TGTGCCAGCAGCTCCCGGACTAGCGGTGATTCCTACGAGCAGTACTTC,CASSSRTSGDSYEQYF
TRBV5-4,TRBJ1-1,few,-,TGTGCCAGCAGCTTCAGACCGGACAACCCCATGAACACTGAAGCTTTCTTT,CASSFRPDNPMNTEAFF
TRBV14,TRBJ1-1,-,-,TGTGCCAGCAGCCAAGATTTATCGGGGAGGTCGCAACTAGGAGCTTTCTTT,CASSQDLSGRSQLGAFF
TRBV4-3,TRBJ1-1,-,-,TGCGCCAGCAGCCAAAACAGGGTGTTGAGCACTGAAGCTTTCTTT,CASSQNRVLSTEAFF
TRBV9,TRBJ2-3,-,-,TGTGCCAGCAGCGTAGGGTCGGGAGTCACAGATACGCAGTATTTT,CASSVGSGVTDTQYF
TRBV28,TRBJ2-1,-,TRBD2,TGTGCCAGCAGTTACAAGCGGGAGGGAGGGCAGTTCTTC,CASSYKREGGQFF
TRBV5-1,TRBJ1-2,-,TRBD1,TGCGCCAGCAGCAGAGGACAGGAACCTAACTATGGCTACACCTTC,CASSRGQEPNYGYTF
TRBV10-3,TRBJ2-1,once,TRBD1,TGTGCCATCAAAGGACAGGGGGAGTACCATGAGCAGTTCTTC,CAIKGQGEYHEQFF
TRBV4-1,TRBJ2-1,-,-,TGCGCCAGCAGCCATCTCCCGGCGGCCAGTTACAATGAGCAGTTCTTC,CASSHLPAASYNEQFF
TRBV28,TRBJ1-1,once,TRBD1,TGTGCCAGCAGTCCACGAACCGGGACAGAGATTACTTATGAAGCTTTCTTT,CASSPRTGTEITYEAFF
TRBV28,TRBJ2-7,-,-,TGCGGGACTGGCAGGGCCCCAGGGGGGTCTACCTACGAGCAGTACTTC,CGTGRAPGGSTYEQYF
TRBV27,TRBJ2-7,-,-,TGTGCCAGCAGTTTGGGGGCGCCGGGGATATACGAGCAGTACTTC,CASSLGAPGIYEQYF
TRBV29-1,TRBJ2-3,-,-,TGCAGCGTTGTTCTCAGCACAGATACGCAGTATTTT,CSVVLSTDTQYF
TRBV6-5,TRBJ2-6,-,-,TGTGCCAGCTTACCGCGGAGCTCTGGGGCCAACGTCCTGACTTTC,CASLPRSSGANVLTF
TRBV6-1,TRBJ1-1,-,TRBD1,TGTGCCACCGGTGGTCAGGGGGTAAAAAGCACTGAAGCTTTCTTT,CATGGQGVKSTEAFF
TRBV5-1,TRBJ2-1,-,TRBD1,TGCGCCAGCAGCCCAAGCCCGGACAGGGCGTATGAGCAGTTCTTC,CASSPSPDRAYEQFF
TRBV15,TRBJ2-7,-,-,TGTGCCACCAGCGGGGGCAGCCCCTACGAGCAGTACTTC,CATSGGSPYEQYF
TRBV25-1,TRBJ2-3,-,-,TGTGCCAGCAGTGAATCGTGGGCCTTCAGCCGGGGGACAGATACGCAGTATTTT,CASSESWAFSRGTDTQYF
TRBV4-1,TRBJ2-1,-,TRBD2,TGCGCCAGCAGCCTCCGACTAGCGGGGCGACTTTACAATGAGCAGTTCTTC,CASSLRLAGRLYNEQFF
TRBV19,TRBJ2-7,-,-,TGTGCCAGTAGTATAGGAACTGACAGAAGCAGCTCCTACGAGCAGTACTTC,CASSIGTDRSSSYEQYF
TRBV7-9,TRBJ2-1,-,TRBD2,TGTGCCAGCAGCTCCCGGACTAGCGGGGTTGTAAATGAGCAGTTCTTC,CASSSRTSGVVNEQFF
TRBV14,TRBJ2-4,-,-,TGTGCCAGCAGCCAAGAACTCAGGGCCCCTCCAAACATTCAGTACTTC,CASSQELRAPPNIQYF
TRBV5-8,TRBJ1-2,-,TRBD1,TGTGCCAGCAGCTTGGACAGGGGATACTATGGCTACACCTTC,CASSLDRGYYGYTF
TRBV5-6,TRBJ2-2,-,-,TGTGCCAGCAGCACCCAGGGTCCCGGGGAGCTGTTTTTT,CASSTQGPGELFF